Listed here is a single T cell receptor beta chain. The data were produced by immunoSEQ multiplex PCR, yet TCRdb's version contains in-frame clones alone and is incomplete. The sample shows roughly 290,000 clones, approximately 85% of them seen only once. The sample originates from a study of blood T cell repertoires in COVID-19. Germline CDR1 reads LGHDT; CDR2 reads YNNKEL (reference sequence). The CDR3 contains 15 residues. Deletions cut 3 bases from V and 0 bases from J, with 9 bases between. The receptor's source is a man between 25 and 39 years old who had recovered from COVID-19. The chain uses TRBV3-1 (or the pseudogene TRBV3-2) and TRBJ2-1; D remains unclear. The sample was PBMCs or T cells enriched from blood (not recorded which). Here the CDR3 DNA reads TGTGCCAGCAGCCATAGCCCGGGCTCCTACAATGAGCAGTTCTTC. Its protein is CASSHSPGSYNEQFF.